This T cell receptor beta chain was sequenced during a study of control samples from healthy donors and cancer patients. The V and J ends lost 2 bases and 8 bases respectively, with 18 bases between them. The CDR3 is 15 residues long. Germline V lookup: CDR1 SEHNR, CDR2 FQNEAQ (reference sequence). Measured with immunoSEQ multiplex PCR; TCRdb has only the in-frame clones, and not every one. The repertoire includes some 82,000 clones, more than 65% of them detected once, and around a tenth sits in the top ten. This clone was recorded only once. The clonotype comes from a man aged 55 to 69 with head and neck cancer. The V call is TRBV7-9, the J call TRBJ1-2, with unresolved D. The sample comprised PBMCs. CDR3 loop: CASSLRTGEGGGYTF. CDR3 DNA: TGTGCCAGCAGCTTAAGGACGGGAGAGGGAGGAGGCTACACCTTC.